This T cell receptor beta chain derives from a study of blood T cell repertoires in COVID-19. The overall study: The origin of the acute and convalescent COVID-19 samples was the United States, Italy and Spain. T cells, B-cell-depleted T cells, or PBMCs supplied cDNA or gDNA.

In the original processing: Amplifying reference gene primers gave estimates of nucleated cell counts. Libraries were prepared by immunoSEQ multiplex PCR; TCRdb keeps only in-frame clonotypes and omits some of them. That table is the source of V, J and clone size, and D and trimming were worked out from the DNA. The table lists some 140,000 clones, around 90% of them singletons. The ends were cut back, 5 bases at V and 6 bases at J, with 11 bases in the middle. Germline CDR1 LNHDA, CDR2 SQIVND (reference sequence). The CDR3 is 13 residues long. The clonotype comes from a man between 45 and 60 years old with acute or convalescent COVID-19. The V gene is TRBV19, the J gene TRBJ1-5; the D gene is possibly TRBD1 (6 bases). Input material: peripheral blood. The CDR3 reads CASSQAGAQPQHF. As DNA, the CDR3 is TGTGCCAGTAGTCAGGCAGGGGCTCAGCCCCAGCATTTT. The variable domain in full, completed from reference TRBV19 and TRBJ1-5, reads DGGITQSPKYLFRKEGQNVTLSCEQNLNHDAMYWYRQDPGQGLRLIYYSQIVNDFQKGDIAEGYSVSREKKESFPLTVTSAQKNPTAFYLCASSQAGAQPQHFGDGTRLSIL.